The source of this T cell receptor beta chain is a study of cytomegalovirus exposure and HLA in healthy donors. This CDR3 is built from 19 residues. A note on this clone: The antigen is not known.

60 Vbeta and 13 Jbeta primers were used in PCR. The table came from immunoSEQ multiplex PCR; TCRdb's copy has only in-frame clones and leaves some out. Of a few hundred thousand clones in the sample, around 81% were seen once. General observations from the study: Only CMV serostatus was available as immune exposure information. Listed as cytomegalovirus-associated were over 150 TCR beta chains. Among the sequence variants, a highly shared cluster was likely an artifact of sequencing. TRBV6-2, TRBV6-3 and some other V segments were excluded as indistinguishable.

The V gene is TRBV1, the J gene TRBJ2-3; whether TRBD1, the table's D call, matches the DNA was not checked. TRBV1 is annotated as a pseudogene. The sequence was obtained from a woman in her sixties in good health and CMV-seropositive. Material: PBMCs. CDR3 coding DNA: TGCACCAGCAGCCAAGATCTTCAGAGGGGGAGCTACTTCACAGATACGCAGTATTTT. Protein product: CTSSQDLQRGSYFTDTQYF.